These 5 T cell receptor beta chains came from one sample sequenced in a study of CD4+ T cells in melanoma. Measured with immunoSEQ multiplex PCR; TCRdb has only the in-frame clones, and not every one. The sample holds over 100,000 clones, over 80% seen once. The sample was peripheral blood. These receptors originate from a human donor with melanoma.

This clone appeared a single time. Because the CDR3's place on the DNA is in doubt, the DNA is left out and the CDR3 is given as listed by TCRdb. This sequence joins TRBV5-1 and TRBJ2-5. Germline V lookup: CDR1 SGHRS, CDR2 YFSETQ. The CDR3 is made up of 13 amino acids, end residues included. The chain's CDR3 is CASSFGPGETQYF.

V is TRBV5-1 and J is TRBJ1-1; D is unresolved. Germline CDR1 is SGHRS and CDR2 is YFSETQ. CDR3 length equals 13 residues. The V and J ends lost 1 base and 8 bases respectively, with 12 bases between them. The CDR3 here is CASSLNSRREAFF. The DNA for the CDR3 is TGCGCCAGCAGCTTGAACAGTCGCCGCGAAGCTTTCTTT. The full variable domain, with the rest looked up from reference TRBV5-1 and TRBJ1-1, is KAGVTQTPRYLIKTRGQQVTLSCSPISGHRSVSWYQQTPGQGLQFLFEYFSETQRNKGNFPGRFSGRQFSNSRSEMNVSTLELGDSALYLCASSLNSRREAFFGQGTRLTVV.

The V call is TRBV4-2, the J call TRBJ1-2, with D possibly being TRBD1 (5 bases). Trimming took 0 bases from V and 8 from J, leaving 13 bases between them. The CDR3 is 14 amino acids. Germline V gene lookup returns CDR1 LGHNA and CDR2 YNFKEQ. CDR3 region: CASSQESPQGGYTF. DNA of the CDR3: TGTGCCAGCAGCCAAGAGAGTCCTCAGGGCGGCTACACCTTC.

This clone appeared once. The rearrangement uses TRBV4-2 and TRBJ2-7; 7 bases fit TRBD2. There are 14 residues in the CDR3. Trimming removed 5 bases from V and 6 bases from J; junction bases left unmatched: 10. Germline loops: CDR1 LGHNA, CDR2 YNFKEQ. CDR3 nucleotides: TGTGCCAGCAGCTACCCGGGGAGGGTAGGCGAGCAGTACTTC. Its protein is CASSYPGRVGEQYF.

CDR3 sequence (DNA): TGTGCCAGCAGCGTACTAGAGGCCTCCGAGCAGTACTTC. Residues: CASSVLEASEQYF. The chain links TRBV9 to TRBJ2-7; unclear D gene. CDR1 is SGDLS, CDR2 YYNGEE, per germline. This CDR3 has 13 amino acids. Deletions cut 1 base from V and 6 bases from J, with 11 bases between.